This TCR beta chain originates from a study of blood T cell repertoires in COVID-19. Study background: PBMCs, B-cell-depleted T cells, or T cells were the source of the cDNA or gDNA that made up the material.

In its sample, this clone was seen a few times. Generated by immunoSEQ multiplex PCR, the TCRdb table keeps only in-frame clones and is missing some. The sample has roughly 480,000 clones, 85% to 90% seen once. Germline CDR1 reads GTSNPN; CDR2 reads SVGIG (reference sequence). This CDR3 has 15 amino acids. V lost 5 bases, J lost 3 bases, and 9 bases stayed unmatched. The V call is TRBV30, the J call TRBJ1-5, with 8 positions matching TRBD1. Input material: peripheral blood. The receptor was derived from a man younger than 30 with COVID-19, enrolled during active disease. CDR3 amino acids: CAWDRGPSANQPQHF. As DNA, the CDR3 is TGTGCCTGGGACAGGGGCCCCTCTGCCAATCAGCCCCAGCATTTT.